There are a few counts of the clone carrying this TCR beta chain. The antigen is undetermined. This specimen belongs to a study of cytomegalovirus exposure and HLA in healthy donors. PCR involved 60 Vbeta and 13 Jbeta primers. Some clones are missing from TCRdb's copy, which holds only in-frame ones; the method was immunoSEQ multiplex PCR. The table shows about 170,000 clones, with roughly 72% occurring only once. Overall study results and limits: With further analysis later on, most CMV-associated TCR beta chains appeared HLA-restricted. Compared with the roughly 670-donor mean, an Asian-associated ancestry cluster reportedly had fewer N-insertions, according to a later analysis. It has been reported that TCR beta sequences accurately predicted the HLA-A and HLA-B alleles of most subjects.

The germline V gene encodes CDR1 MGHDK and CDR2 SYGVNS. CDR3 size: 15 residues. With 6 bases removed from V and 4 bases from J, the gap between germline ends came to 15 bases. This receptor was obtained from a woman aged 25 to 45 in good health and CMV-seropositive. The sample comprised PBMCs. The J gene is TRBJ2-2, the V gene TRBV25-1; D remains unclear. CDR3 DNA sequence: TGTGCCAGCAGCCCCGGCGGCCGCGGCACCGGGGAGCTGTTTTTT. Protein product: CASSPGGRGTGELFF. The complete variable domain, with remaining parts taken from reference TRBV25-1 and TRBJ2-2, reads EADIYQTPRYLVIGTGKKITLECSQTMGHDKMYWYQQDPGMELHLIHYSYGVNSTEKGDLSSESTVSRIRTEHFPLTLESARPSHTSQYLCASSPGGRGTGELFFGEGSRLTVL.